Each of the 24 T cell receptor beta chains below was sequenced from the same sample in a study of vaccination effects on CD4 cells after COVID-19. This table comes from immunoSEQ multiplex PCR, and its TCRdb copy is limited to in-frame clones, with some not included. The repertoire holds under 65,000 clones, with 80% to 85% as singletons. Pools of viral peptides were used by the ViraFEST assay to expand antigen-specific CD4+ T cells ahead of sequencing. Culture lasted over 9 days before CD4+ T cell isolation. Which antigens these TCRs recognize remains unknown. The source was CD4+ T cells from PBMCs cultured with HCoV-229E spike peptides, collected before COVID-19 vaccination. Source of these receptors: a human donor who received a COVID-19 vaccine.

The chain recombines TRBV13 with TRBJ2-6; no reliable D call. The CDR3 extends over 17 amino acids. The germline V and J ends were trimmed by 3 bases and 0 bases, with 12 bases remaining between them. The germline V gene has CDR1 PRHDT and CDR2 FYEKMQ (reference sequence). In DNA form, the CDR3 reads TGTGCCAGCAGCTTCTTTGTTTCCCGCTCTGGGGCCAACGTCCTGACTTTC. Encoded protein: CASSFFVSRSGANVLTF.

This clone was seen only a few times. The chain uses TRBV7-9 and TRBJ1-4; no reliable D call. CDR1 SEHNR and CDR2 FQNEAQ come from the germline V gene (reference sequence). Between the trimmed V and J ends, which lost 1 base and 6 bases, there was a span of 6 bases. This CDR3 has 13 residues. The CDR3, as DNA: TGTGCCAGCAGCTTAGGACATGATGAAAAACTGTTTTTT. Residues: CASSLGHDEKLFF.

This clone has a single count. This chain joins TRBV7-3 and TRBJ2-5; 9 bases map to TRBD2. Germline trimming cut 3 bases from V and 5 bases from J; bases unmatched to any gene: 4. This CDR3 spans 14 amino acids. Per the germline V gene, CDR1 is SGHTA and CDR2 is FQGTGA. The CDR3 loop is CASSFSGGGETQYF. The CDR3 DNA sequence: TGTGCCAGCAGCTTTAGCGGGGGCGGGGAGACCCAGTACTTC.

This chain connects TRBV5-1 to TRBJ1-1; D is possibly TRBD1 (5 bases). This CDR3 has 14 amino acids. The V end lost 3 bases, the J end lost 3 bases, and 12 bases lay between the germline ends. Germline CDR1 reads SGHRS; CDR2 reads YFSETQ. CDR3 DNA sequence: TGCGCCAGCAGCTCGCAATGGGGGGACACTGAAGCTTTCTTT. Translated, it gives CASSSQWGDTEAFF.

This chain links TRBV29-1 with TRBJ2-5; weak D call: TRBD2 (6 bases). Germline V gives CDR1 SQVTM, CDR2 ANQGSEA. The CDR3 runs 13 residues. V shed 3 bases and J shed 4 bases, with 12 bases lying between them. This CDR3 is CSVDPGGVETQYF. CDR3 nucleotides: TGCAGCGTTGACCCCGGGGGAGTAGAGACCCAGTACTTC. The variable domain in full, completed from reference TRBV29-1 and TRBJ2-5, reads SAVISQKPSRDICQRGTSLTIQCQVDSQVTMMFWYRQQPGQSLTLIATANQGSEATYESGFVIDKFPISRPNLTFSTLTVSNMSPEDSSIYLCSVDPGGVETQYFGPGTRLLVL.

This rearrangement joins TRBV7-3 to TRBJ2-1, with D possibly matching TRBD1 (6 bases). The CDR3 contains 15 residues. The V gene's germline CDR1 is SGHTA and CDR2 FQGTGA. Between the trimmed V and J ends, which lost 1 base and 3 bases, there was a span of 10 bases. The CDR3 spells CASSLIRTVYNEQFF. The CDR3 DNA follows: TGTGCCAGCAGCTTAATAAGGACAGTCTACAATGAGCAGTTCTTC.

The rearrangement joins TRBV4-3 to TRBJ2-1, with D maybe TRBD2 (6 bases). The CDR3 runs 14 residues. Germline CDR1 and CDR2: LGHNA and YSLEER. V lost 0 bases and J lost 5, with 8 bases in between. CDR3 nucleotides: TGCGCCAGCAGCCAAGACTGGGGGGACAATGAGCAGTTCTTC. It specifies CASSQDWGDNEQFF.

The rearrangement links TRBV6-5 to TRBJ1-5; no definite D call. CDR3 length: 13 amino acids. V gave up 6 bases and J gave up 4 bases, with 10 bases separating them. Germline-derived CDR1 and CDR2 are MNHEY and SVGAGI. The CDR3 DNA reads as TGTGCCAGCAGGGCCTACACGAATCAGCCCCAGCATTTT. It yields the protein CASRAYTNQPQHF.

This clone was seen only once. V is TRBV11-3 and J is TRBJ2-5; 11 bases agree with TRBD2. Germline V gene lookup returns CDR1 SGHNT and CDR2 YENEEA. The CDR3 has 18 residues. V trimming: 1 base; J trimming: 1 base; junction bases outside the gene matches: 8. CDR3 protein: CASSLGALAGGPQETQYF. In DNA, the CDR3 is TGTGCCAGCAGCTTAGGTGCCCTAGCGGGGGGCCCCCAAGAGACCCAGTACTTC.

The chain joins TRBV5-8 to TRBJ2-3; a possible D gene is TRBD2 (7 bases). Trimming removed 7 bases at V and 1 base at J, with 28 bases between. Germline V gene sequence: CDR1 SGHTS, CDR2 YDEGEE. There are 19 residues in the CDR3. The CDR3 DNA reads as TGTGCCAGCCCCCATAGTTGGTCGACGAGGGGGGGTGGCACAGATACGCAGTATTTT. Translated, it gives CASPHSWSTRGGGTDTQYF. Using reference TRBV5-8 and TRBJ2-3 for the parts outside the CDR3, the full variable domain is EAGVTQSPTHLIKTRGQQATLRCSPISGHTSVYWYQQALGLGLQFLLWYDEGEERNRGNFPPRFSGRQFPNYSSELNVNALELEDSALYLCASPHSWSTRGGGTDTQYFGPGTRLTVL.

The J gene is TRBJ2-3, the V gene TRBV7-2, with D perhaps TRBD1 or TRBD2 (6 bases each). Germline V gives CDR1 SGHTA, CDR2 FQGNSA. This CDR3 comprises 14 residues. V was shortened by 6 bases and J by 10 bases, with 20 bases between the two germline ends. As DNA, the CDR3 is TGTGCCAGCAGTACTTTCATCGGGGGCCGCCCGCAGTATTTT. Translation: CASSTFIGGRPQYF.

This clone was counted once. CDR3 nucleotide sequence: TGTGCCAGCAGCTCTGACAGGGGGCTAAGTGGCTACACCTTC. It yields the protein CASSSDRGLSGYTF. The chain recombines TRBV5-5 with TRBJ1-2, with TRBD1 matching over 10 bases. V shed 3 bases and J 7 bases; nucleotides not matched to a gene: 6. CDR1 is SGHKS, CDR2 YYEKEE, per germline (reference sequence). The CDR3 totals 14 residues.

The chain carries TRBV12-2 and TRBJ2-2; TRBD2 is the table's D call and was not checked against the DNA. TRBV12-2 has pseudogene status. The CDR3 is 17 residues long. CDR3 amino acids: CASRQTSGGENTGELFF. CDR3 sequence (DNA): TGTGCAAGTCGCCAGACTAGCGGGGGGGAGAACACCGGGGAGCTGTTTTTT.

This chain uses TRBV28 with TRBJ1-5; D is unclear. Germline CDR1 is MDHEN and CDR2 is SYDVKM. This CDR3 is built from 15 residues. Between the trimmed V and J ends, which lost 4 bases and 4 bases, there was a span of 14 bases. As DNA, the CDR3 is TGTGCCAGCAGTTCCCAGGACGGTTGGAATCAGCCCCAGCATTTT. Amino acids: CASSSQDGWNQPQHF.

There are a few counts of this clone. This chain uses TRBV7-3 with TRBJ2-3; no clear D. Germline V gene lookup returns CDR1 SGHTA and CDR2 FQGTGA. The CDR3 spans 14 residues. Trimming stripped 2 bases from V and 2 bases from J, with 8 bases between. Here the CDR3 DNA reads TGTGCCAGCAGCTTATTGCCATTCACAGATACGCAGTATTTT. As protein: CASSLLPFTDTQYF.

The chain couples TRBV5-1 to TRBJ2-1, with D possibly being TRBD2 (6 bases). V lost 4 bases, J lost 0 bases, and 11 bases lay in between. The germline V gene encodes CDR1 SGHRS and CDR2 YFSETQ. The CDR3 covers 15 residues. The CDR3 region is CASSPGDPSYNEQFF. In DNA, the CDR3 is TGCGCCAGCAGCCCGGGGGACCCCTCCTACAATGAGCAGTTCTTC.

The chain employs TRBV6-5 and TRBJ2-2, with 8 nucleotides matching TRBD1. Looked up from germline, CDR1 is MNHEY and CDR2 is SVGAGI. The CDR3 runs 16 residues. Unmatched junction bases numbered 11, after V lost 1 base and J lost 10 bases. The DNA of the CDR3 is TGTGCCAGCAGTTACTTAGGGGCGACAGGGGCCCAGGAGCTGTTTTTT. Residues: CASSYLGATGAQELFF.

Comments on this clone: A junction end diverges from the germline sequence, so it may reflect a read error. The CDR3 DNA reads TGCAGTGCTAGAAACAGGGAAACACTGTTTTTT. Its translation: CSARNRETLFF. The chain is built from TRBV20-1 and TRBJ1-4, with D perhaps matching TRBD1 (6 bases). Germline V gene lookup returns CDR1 DFQATT and CDR2 SNEGSKA (reference sequence). This CDR3 contains 11 residues.

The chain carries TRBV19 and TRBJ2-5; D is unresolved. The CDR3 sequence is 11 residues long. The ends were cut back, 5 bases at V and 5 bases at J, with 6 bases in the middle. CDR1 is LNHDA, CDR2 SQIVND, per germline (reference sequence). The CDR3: CASSLGETQYF. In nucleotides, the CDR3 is TGTGCCAGTAGTCTCGGGGAGACCCAGTACTTC.

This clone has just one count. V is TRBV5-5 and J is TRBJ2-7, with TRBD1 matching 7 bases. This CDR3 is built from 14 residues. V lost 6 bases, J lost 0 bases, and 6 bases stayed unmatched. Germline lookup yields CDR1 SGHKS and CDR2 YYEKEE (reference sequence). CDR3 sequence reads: CASKRGQLSYEQYV. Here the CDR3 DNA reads TGTGCCAGCAAACGGGGACAGCTCTCCTACGAGCAGTACGTC.

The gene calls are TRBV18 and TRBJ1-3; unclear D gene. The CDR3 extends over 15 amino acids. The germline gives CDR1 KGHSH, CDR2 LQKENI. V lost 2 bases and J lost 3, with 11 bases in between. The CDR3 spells CASSPTGQFGNTIYF. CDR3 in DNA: TGTGCCAGCTCACCAACTGGTCAGTTTGGAAACACCATATATTTT.

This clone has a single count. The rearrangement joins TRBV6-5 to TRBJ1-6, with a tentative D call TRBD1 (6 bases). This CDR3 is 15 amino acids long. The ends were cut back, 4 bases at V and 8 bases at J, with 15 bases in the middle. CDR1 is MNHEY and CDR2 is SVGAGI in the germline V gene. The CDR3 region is CASSSTRGAYSPLHF. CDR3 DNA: TGTGCCAGCAGTTCCACCAGGGGCGCGTATTCACCCCTCCACTTT.

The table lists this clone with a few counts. CDR3 in DNA: TGTGCCAGCAGCGACGGGACTAGCCGAGGTACGCAGTATTTT. It codes for CASSDGTSRGTQYF. The chain combines TRBV9 with TRBJ2-3, with TRBD2 identical over 9 bases. J gave up 8 bases and V 3 bases, and 7 bases lay outside the gene matches. The CDR3 length is 14 residues. Germline-derived CDR1 and CDR2 are SGDLS and YYNGEE.

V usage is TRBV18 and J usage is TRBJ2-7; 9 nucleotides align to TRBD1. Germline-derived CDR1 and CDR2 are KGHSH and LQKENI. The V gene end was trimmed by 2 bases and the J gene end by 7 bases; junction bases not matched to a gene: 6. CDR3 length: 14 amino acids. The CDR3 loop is CASSPSGQGREQYV. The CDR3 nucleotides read TGTGCCAGCTCACCATCGGGACAGGGTAGGGAGCAGTACGTC.